A single sample gave rise to the 15 T cell receptor beta chains below, sequenced in a study of blood T cells in healthy people across ages. Then a second PCR, running roughly 7 to 12 cycles, was carried out with a sample-barcoded 5' primer and a J-beta primer mix. From the 5' RACE reads, TCRdb called clonotypes with MiXCR, one entry per CDR3 protein. The sample holds roughly 1,800,000 distinct CDR3 sequences, around half seen once. Source material: blood. The receptors derive from a middle-aged woman in good health.

As to this clonotype: The junction differs from germline at one of its ends, possibly a read error. J is TRBJ2-5 and V is TRBV24-1, with unresolved D. Germline lookup yields CDR1 KGHDR and CDR2 SFDVKD. The CDR3 spans 15 residues. CDR3 amino acids: CATSDLTGGKETRYF. The DNA for the CDR3 is TGTGCCACCAGTGATTTGACGGGTGGTAAAGAGACCCGGTACTTC.

The chain has TRBV20-1 and TRBJ2-5; no reliable D call. The V gene's germline CDR1 is DFQATT and CDR2 SNEGSKA (reference sequence). CDR3 length: 13 residues. V lost 0 bases to trimming and J lost 3 bases, with 8 bases between them. CDR3 sequence reads: CSAREVQKETQYF. The DNA of the CDR3 is TGCAGTGCTAGAGAGGTACAGAAAGAGACCCAGTACTTC.

The chain couples TRBV28 to TRBJ1-2; D is unclear. Deletions cut 5 bases from V and 7 bases from J, with 14 bases between. The CDR3 runs 13 residues. Germline assignment: CDR1 MDHEN and CDR2 SYDVKM. DNA of the CDR3: TGTGCCAGCAGTGTGAGCGGGCTGGGTGGCTACACCTTC. It encodes CASSVSGLGGYTF.

This clonotype was observed many times. The chain recombines TRBV12-3 or TRBV12-4 with TRBJ1-2, with TRBD1 matching over 12 bases. V lost 6 bases to trimming and J lost 8 bases; unmatched junction nucleotides: 4. The CDR3 loop spans 13 amino acids. The CDR3 region has the DNA TGTGCCAGCAGCCGGGACAGGGGGCACGGCTACACCTTC. Translated: CASSRDRGHGYTF.

This chain connects TRBV28 to TRBJ2-3; the match to TRBD1 covers 9 bases. J lost 0 bases, V lost 5 bases, and 12 bases had no gene match. This CDR3 comprises 18 residues. Per germline, CDR1 MDHEN and CDR2 SYDVKM. This CDR3 reads CASSDRQGGDSSTDTQYF. DNA for the CDR3: TGTGCCAGCAGTGATCGACAGGGGGGGGATTCTAGCACAGATACGCAGTATTTT.

Concerning this clonotype: At one boundary the junction diverges from the germline segment, which might be a read error. The chain uses TRBV6-2 or TRBV6-3 and TRBJ2-4; 7 bases line up with TRBD1. Looked up from germline, CDR1 is MNHEY and CDR2 is SVGEGT. This CDR3 has 18 amino acids. CDR3 in amino acids: CASSYAKGQSLAKNIRYF. As DNA, the CDR3 is TGTGCCAGCAGTTACGCCAAGGGACAGTCCCTAGCCAAAAACATTCGGTACTTC.

This clonotype was counted a few times. The rearrangement joins TRBV7-9 to TRBJ2-7; perhaps TRBD2 as D (6 bases). The DNA end is a closer match to TRBJ2-5, so the J assignment may be wrong. The CDR3 sequence is 14 residues long. Germline lookup yields CDR1 SEHNR and CDR2 FQNEAQ (reference sequence). In DNA form, the CDR3 reads TGTGCCAGCAGTGTTAGCGGAACCCAAGAGACCCAGTACTTC. Encoded protein: CASSVSGTQETQYF.

The count of this clonotype is one. This chain joins TRBV3-1 and TRBJ1-2; D gene unclear. The CDR3 totals 12 residues. Deletions cut 4 bases from V and 7 bases from J, with 10 bases between. CDR1 is LGHDT and CDR2 is YNNKEL in the germline V gene (reference sequence). CDR3 in amino acids: CASSRVLGGYTF. The CDR3 DNA reads TGTGCCAGCAGCCGCGTACTCGGTGGCTACACCTTC.

The V and J genes are TRBV29-1 and TRBJ2-1; D is ambiguous. The CDR3 runs to 15 residues. Germline CDR1 SQVTM, CDR2 ANQGSEA. V dropped 1 base and J dropped 6 bases, with 16 bases sitting between them. As DNA, the CDR3 is TGCAGCGTTGAAGGCATAGGGTGGGCTAGCAATGAGCAGTTCTTC. This codes for CSVEGIGWASNEQFF.

This clonotype was detected only a few times. The chain couples TRBV20-1 to TRBJ2-5; perhaps D is TRBD1 or TRBD2 (5 bases each). Germline V CDR1 and CDR2: DFQATT, SNEGSKA (reference sequence). Trimming shortened V by 3 bases and J by 5 bases, and 16 bases separated the two germline ends. The CDR3 length is 14 residues. CDR3 residues: CSASSAPREETQYF. CDR3 DNA sequence: TGCAGTGCTAGTTCGGCCCCCAGGGAGGAGACCCAGTACTTC.

The chain combines TRBV6-6 with TRBJ1-2; no reliable D call. The V gene lost 1 base and the J gene lost 2 bases, with 8 bases spanning the gap. CDR1 is MNHNY, CDR2 SVGAGI, per germline (reference sequence). This CDR3 spans 14 amino acids. The CDR3 DNA sequence: TGTGCCAGCAGTTACTTGGAGAGGAACTATGGCTACACCTTC. Protein sequence: CASSYLERNYGYTF.

This rearrangement joins TRBV9 to TRBJ2-1; 11 nucleotides line up with TRBD2. The germline V gene has CDR1 SGDLS and CDR2 YYNGEE. The V and J ends lost 2 bases and 9 bases, in that order; junction bases with no gene match: 4. This CDR3 contains 14 residues. This CDR3 reads CASSVNSGGVEQFF. The DNA for the CDR3 is TGTGCCAGCAGCGTCAATAGCGGGGGGGTTGAGCAGTTCTTC.

This clonotype was observed a handful of times. The CDR3 nucleotides are TGCAGCTTGGAGGATGAGCAGTTCTTC. As protein: CSLEDEQFF. V gene TRBV20-1 combines with J gene TRBJ2-1, with D perhaps TRBD2 (5 bases). CDR1 and CDR2 (germline): DFQATT, SNEGSKA (reference sequence). This CDR3 comprises 9 residues.

The chain is built from TRBV3-1 and TRBJ2-1, with D maybe TRBD1 (5 bases). In germline, CDR1 is LGHDT, CDR2 YNNKEL (reference sequence). CDR3 length: 12 amino acids. Trimming pared 3 bases from V and 10 bases from J, leaving 10 bases between. CDR3 sequence (DNA): TGTGCCAGCAGCCATGTAAAGGGGGAGCAGTTCTTC. It specifies CASSHVKGEQFF.

This chain links TRBV20-1 with TRBJ1-6; no clear D gene. Germline V lookup: CDR1 DFQATT, CDR2 SNEGSKA (reference sequence). This CDR3 has 15 amino acids. Trimming pared 2 bases from V and 10 bases from J, leaving 18 bases between. This CDR3 is CSARFSGPERSPLHF. The DNA for the CDR3 is TGCAGTGCTAGATTTTCCGGGCCCGAGAGGTCACCCCTCCACTTT.